What follows is one T cell receptor (beta chain) and its context. Unmatched junction bases numbered 5, after V lost 7 bases and J lost 5 bases. The CDR3 runs to 12 residues. The entry originates in a study of blood T cell repertoires in COVID-19. Study-wide context: The cDNA or gDNA used as material had been derived from T cells, B-cell-depleted T cells, or PBMCs.

Per the authors' pipeline: From reference gene primer amplification, estimates of nucleated cell counts were derived. Assay: immunoSEQ multiplex PCR; the TCRdb copy retains only in-frame clones and omits some. V and J calls and clone size are given by that table; D and trimming were obtained from the DNA. The sample holds about 410,000 clones, about nine tenths seen once. The Seattle patients, enrolled during active infection, were followed longitudinally. The sequencing input was peripheral blood. The sequence derives from a woman aged 35 to 49 with COVID-19, enrolled during active disease. The V call is TRBV5-3, the J call TRBJ1-1; 7 bases are a match to TRBD1. TRBV5-3 is designated an ORF whose function remains uncertain. As DNA, the CDR3 is TGTGCCAGAGTCCAACAGGGGACTGAAGCTTTCTTT. Protein product: CARVQQGTEAFF.